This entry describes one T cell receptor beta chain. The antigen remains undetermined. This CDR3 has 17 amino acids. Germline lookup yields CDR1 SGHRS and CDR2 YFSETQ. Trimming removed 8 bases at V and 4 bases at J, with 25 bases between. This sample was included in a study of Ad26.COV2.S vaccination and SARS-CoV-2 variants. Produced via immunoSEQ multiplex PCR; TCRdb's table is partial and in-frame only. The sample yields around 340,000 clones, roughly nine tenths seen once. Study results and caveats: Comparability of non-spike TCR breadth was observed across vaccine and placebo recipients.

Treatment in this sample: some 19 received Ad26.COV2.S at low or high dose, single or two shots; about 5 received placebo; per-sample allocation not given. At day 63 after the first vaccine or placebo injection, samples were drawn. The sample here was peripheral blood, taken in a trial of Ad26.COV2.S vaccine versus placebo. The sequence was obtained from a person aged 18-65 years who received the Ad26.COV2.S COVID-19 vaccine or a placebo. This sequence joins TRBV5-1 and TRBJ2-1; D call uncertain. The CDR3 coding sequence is TGCGCCAGTCGAAGGGCTGACATGATGTTGGATTACAATGAGCAGTTCTTC. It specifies CASRRADMMLDYNEQFF.